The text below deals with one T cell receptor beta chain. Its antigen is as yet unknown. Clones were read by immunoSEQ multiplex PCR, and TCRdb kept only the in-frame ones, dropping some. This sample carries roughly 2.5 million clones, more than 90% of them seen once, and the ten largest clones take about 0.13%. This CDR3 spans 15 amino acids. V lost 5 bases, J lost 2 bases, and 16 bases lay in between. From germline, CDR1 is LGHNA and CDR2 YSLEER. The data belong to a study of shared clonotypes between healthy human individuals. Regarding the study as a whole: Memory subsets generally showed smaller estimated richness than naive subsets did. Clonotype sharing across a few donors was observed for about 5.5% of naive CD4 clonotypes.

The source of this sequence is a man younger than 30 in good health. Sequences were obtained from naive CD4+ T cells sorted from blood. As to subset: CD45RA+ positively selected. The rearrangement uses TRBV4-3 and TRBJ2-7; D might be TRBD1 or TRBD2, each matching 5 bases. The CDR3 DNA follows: TGCGCCAGCAGCTACAGCCGGGACGGTCCCTACGAGCAGTACTTC. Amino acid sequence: CASSYSRDGPYEQYF.